Below, 29 T cell receptor beta chains from the same sample are listed, as sequenced in a study of monozygotic twins with inflammatory bowel disease. With the 5' RACE reads reprocessed, TCRdb shows one record per CDR3 protein and no DNA. With 400,000 or so distinct CDR3 sequences in the sample, the ten largest clones hold about 2.2%. Sequences were obtained from blood. The receptors come from a human donor with ulcerative colitis or Crohn's disease, or a healthy co-twin of an affected twin (not recorded which).

This rearrangement joins TRBV9 to TRBJ2-5; the TCRdb call, TRBD2, lacks DNA for checking. Looked up from germline, CDR1 is SGDLS and CDR2 is YYNGEE. This CDR3 region has 15 residues. The CDR3 here is CASSAGLAGEETQYF.

V and J are TRBV4-3 and TRBJ1-3; checking the TCRdb D call of TRBD1 is not possible without DNA. CDR3 size: 15 residues. Germline V lookup: CDR1 LGHNA, CDR2 YSLEER. CDR3 in amino acids: CASSQEGQGGNTIYF.

The chain links TRBV7-2 to TRBJ2-7; the D gene TCRdb calls, TRBD1, cannot be checked with no DNA. Germline lookup yields CDR1 SGHTA and CDR2 FQGNSA. This CDR3 spans 14 amino acids. CDR3 residues: CASSPGTGWTEQYF.

The V and J genes are TRBV29-1 and TRBJ2-7; TCRdb lists TRBD1, though no DNA is available to test this call. The CDR3 sequence is 13 residues long. CDR1 and CDR2 (germline): SQVTM, ANQGSEA. The CDR3 region is CSVDPGGTYEQYF.

This chain uses TRBV7-8 with TRBJ1-1; TCRdb outputs TRBD1, but without DNA this stays unchecked. Germline values: CDR1 SGHVS, CDR2 FQNEAQ. This CDR3 spans 16 amino acids. The CDR3 here is CASSLVSWTGSTEAFF.

The J gene is TRBJ2-1, the V gene TRBV6-2 or TRBV6-3; TCRdb designates TRBD1, a call that cannot be tested without DNA. Germline V CDR1 and CDR2: MNHEY, SVGEGT. The CDR3 runs to 14 residues. The CDR3 is CASFQGGVGDEQFF.

V gene TRBV18 combines with J gene TRBJ1-1; TCRdb designates TRBD1, a call that cannot be tested without DNA. There are 14 residues in the CDR3. Germline-derived CDR1 and CDR2 are KGHSH and LQKENI. The CDR3 protein is CASSRDRVWTEAFF.

This chain connects TRBV5-1 to TRBJ1-1. The V gene's germline CDR1 is SGHRS and CDR2 YFSETQ. The CDR3 contains 15 residues. CDR3 loop: CASSLGMTPAPEAFF.

The CDR3 region is CASSLFESYEQYF. J is TRBJ2-7 and V is TRBV5-6. Germline values: CDR1 SGHDT, CDR2 YYEEEE. There are 13 residues in the CDR3. The whole variable domain, filled in from reference TRBV5-6 and TRBJ2-7, reads DAGVTQSPTHLIKTRGQQVTLRCSPKSGHDTVSWYQQALGQGPQFIFQYYEEEERQRGNFPDRFSGHQFPNYSSELNVNALLLGDSALYLCASSLFESYEQYFGPGTRLTVT.

The chain carries TRBV30 and TRBJ2-1; without DNA, the TCRdb call of TRBD2 cannot be checked. This CDR3 contains 15 residues. CDR1 and CDR2 (germline): GTSNPN, SVGIG (reference sequence). The CDR3 spells CAWFLAGGPGNEQFF.

The J gene is TRBJ2-5, the V gene TRBV6-6; TCRdb's D gene call, TRBD2, goes unchecked for lack of DNA. Germline lookup yields CDR1 MNHNY and CDR2 SVGAGI (reference sequence). The CDR3 length is 14 residues. This CDR3 reads CASRGLAGRETQYF.

The chain links TRBV7-2 to TRBJ2-7. Germline CDR1 reads SGHTA; CDR2 reads FQGNSA. The CDR3 length is 14 residues. The CDR3 spells CASSLYTRGYEQYF.

This chain links TRBV12-3 or TRBV12-4 with TRBJ2-1; TCRdb names TRBD1, which stays unverified in the absence of DNA. The CDR3 is made up of 16 amino acids. This CDR3 reads CASSPPVPGTYNEQFF.

The chain is built from TRBV5-1 and TRBJ2-4; TCRdb's assignment of TRBD2 cannot be checked, as there is no DNA. Germline CDR1 is SGHRS and CDR2 is YFSETQ. The CDR3 is 13 amino acids. The CDR3 sequence: CASSLVRGNIQYF.

The chain combines TRBV14 with TRBJ2-1; TCRdb's D call, TRBD2, is unchecked because there is no DNA. Looked up from germline, CDR1 is SGHDN and CDR2 is FVKESK. This CDR3 is 15 amino acids long. CDR3 sequence: CASSHSGVQEDEQFF.

CDR3 protein: CASSQDQGFSGNTIYF. This chain connects TRBV4-3 to TRBJ1-3. The V gene's germline CDR1 is LGHNA and CDR2 YSLEER. This CDR3 contains 16 residues.

The chain recombines TRBV5-6 with TRBJ2-2; there is no DNA to check the TCRdb D call of TRBD1. Germline V gene data show CDR1 as SGHDT and CDR2 as YYEEEE. The CDR3 totals 15 residues. The CDR3 sequence: CASSLGGSLPGELFF.

The J gene is TRBJ2-7, the V gene TRBV7-3; TCRdb reports TRBD2, a call that lacks DNA to check it against. The CDR3 totals 13 residues. Per germline, CDR1 SGHTA and CDR2 FQGTGA. The CDR3 protein is CASSPLPGSEQYF.

The chain recombines TRBV12-3 or TRBV12-4 with TRBJ2-6; lacking DNA, the TRBD1 call made by TCRdb goes unchecked. The CDR3 covers 16 residues. CDR3 loop: CASITTRTGGANVLTF.

This chain uses TRBV7-3 with TRBJ1-1; TCRdb indicates TRBD1, and absent DNA this call remains unverified. Germline V gene lookup returns CDR1 SGHTA and CDR2 FQGTGA. CDR3 length equals 16 residues. The chain's CDR3 is CASSLTVGQGNTEAFF.

This rearrangement joins TRBV20-1 to TRBJ2-7; with no DNA, the TCRdb D assignment of TRBD2 cannot be verified. Per the germline V gene, CDR1 is DFQATT and CDR2 is SNEGSKA (reference sequence). The CDR3 is 13 residues long. CDR3 loop: CSASPGPYYEQYF.

The J gene is TRBJ1-5, the V gene TRBV28. CDR1 and CDR2 (germline): MDHEN, SYDVKM. The CDR3 runs to 12 residues. CDR3 sequence reads: CASSDRAQPQHF.

CDR3 sequence: CASSSYQGLETQYF. The genes are TRBV6-6 and TRBJ2-5; TCRdb lists TRBD1, though no DNA is available to test this call. The germline gives CDR1 MNHNY, CDR2 SVGAGI (reference sequence). This CDR3 contains 14 residues.

CDR3 loop: CASSFLAGANTGELFF. This sequence joins TRBV5-6 and TRBJ2-2; TCRdb's D call, TRBD2, is unchecked because there is no DNA. The CDR3 totals 16 residues. Germline values: CDR1 SGHDT, CDR2 YYEEEE. The whole variable domain, remainder taken from reference TRBV5-6 and TRBJ2-2, is DAGVTQSPTHLIKTRGQQVTLRCSPKSGHDTVSWYQQALGQGPQFIFQYYEEEERQRGNFPDRFSGHQFPNYSSELNVNALLLGDSALYLCASSFLAGANTGELFFGEGSRLTVL.

The chain recombines TRBV28 with TRBJ2-7; the TCRdb call, TRBD2, lacks DNA for checking. The CDR3 has 15 residues. The germline gives CDR1 MDHEN, CDR2 SYDVKM. CDR3 protein: CASRGTSGASYEQYF.

The V and J genes are TRBV20-1 and TRBJ1-1; there is no DNA to check the TCRdb D call of TRBD1. The CDR3 consists of 13 residues. The germline CDR1 and CDR2 sequences are DFQATT and SNEGSKA (reference sequence). Here the CDR3 reads CSASQGRNTEAFF.

V and J are TRBV7-2 and TRBJ2-1; TCRdb returns TRBD1, unconfirmable since there is no DNA. Per the germline V gene, CDR1 is SGHTA and CDR2 is FQGNSA. The CDR3 has 13 amino acids. CDR3 region: CASTLARGNEQFF.

The rearrangement joins TRBV13 to TRBJ1-2; TCRdb proposes TRBD1, but this gene call is untestable without DNA. Germline V CDR1 and CDR2: PRHDT, FYEKMQ (reference sequence). The CDR3 totals 22 residues. Here the CDR3 reads CASTYRQGGRGRESTIGYGYTF.

This chain connects TRBV3-1 to TRBJ2-7; TCRdb designates TRBD2, a call that cannot be tested without DNA. CDR3 length equals 16 residues. CDR1 is LGHDT and CDR2 is YNNKEL in the germline V gene (reference sequence). The chain's CDR3 is CASSHRTSGGPGEQYF.